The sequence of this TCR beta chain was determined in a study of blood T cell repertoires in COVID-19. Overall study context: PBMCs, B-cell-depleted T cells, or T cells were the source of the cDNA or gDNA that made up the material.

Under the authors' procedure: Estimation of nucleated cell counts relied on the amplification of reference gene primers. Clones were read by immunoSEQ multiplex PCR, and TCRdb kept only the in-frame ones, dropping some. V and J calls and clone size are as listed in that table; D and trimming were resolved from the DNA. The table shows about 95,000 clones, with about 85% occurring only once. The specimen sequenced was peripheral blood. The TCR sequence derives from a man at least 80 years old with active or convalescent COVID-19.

The CDR3, as DNA: TGTGCCAGCAGCAGGATCGCGACAGACACCATATATTTT. Translating it yields CASSRIATDTIYF. The chain has TRBV5-6 and TRBJ1-3; D is perhaps TRBD1 (5 bases). The CDR3 runs to 13 residues. From germline, CDR1 is SGHDT and CDR2 YYEEEE. Trimming left V 4 bases short and J 8 bases short, with 13 bases between.